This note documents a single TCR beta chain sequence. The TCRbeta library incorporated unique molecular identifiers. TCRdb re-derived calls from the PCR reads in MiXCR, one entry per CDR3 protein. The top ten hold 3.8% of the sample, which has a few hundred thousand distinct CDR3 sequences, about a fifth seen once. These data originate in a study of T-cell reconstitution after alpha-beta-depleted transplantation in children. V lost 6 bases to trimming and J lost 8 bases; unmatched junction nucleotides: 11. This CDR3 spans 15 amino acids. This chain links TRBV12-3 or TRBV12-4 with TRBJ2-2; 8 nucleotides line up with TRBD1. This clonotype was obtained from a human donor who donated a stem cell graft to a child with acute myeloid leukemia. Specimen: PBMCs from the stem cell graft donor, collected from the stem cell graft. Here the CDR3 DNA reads TGTGCCAGCAGCCTAGGACAGGGTGGGGTAGGGGAGCTGTTTTTT. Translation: CASSLGQGGVGELFF.